Shown below are 5 T cell receptor beta chains from a single sample sequenced in a study of immune heterogeneity within non-small cell lung tumors. Multiplex PCR employing 32 V and 13 J primers generated amplicons of the TCR beta CDR3. MiXCR, run by TCRdb on the multiplex PCR reads, gives a single entry per CDR3 protein. The data hold 9,500 to 12,000 distinct CDR3 sequences, with 15% to 25% observed a single time. Template was bulk tumor genomic DNA, 450 to 750 ng per sample. Spaced far apart, several biopsies were taken from each primary tumor during surgery. Newly diagnosed with untreated non-small cell lung cancer, the patients underwent curative surgery. The sequenced sample consisted of lung tumor tissue. These receptor sequences come from a man aged 60-69 years with non-small cell lung cancer.

This clonotype was counted only a few times. The V and J genes are TRBV4-1 and TRBJ2-7; D not certain. V lost 1 base to trimming and J lost 4 bases, with 11 bases between them. This CDR3 comprises 14 residues. The germline V gene has CDR1 MGHRA and CDR2 YSYEKL. The CDR3 DNA is TGCGCCAGCAGCCAAGGATACAGTAGTTACGAGCAGTACTTC. This translates into CASSQGYSSYEQYF.

Only a few counts were recorded for this clonotype. The chain recombines TRBV5-4 with TRBJ1-1; TRBD1 is a possible D gene (5 bases). The CDR3 covers 16 residues. V lost 5 bases, J lost 0 bases, and 17 bases lay in between. CDR1 and CDR2 from the germline V gene are SGHNT and YYREEE (reference sequence). In DNA form, the CDR3 reads TGTGCCAGCAGGGGGGATCCGGGCGGGATGAACACTGAAGCTTTCTTT. Translated: CASRGDPGGMNTEAFF.

By share, this clonotype ranks as medium-sized. This sequence joins TRBV27 and TRBJ1-3; D is unclear. The CDR3 covers 13 residues. Germline loops: CDR1 MNHEY, CDR2 SMNVEV (reference sequence). V was pared by 2 bases and J by 8 bases, with 10 bases between. This CDR3 reads CASSLTMGYTIYF. The CDR3 nucleotides are TGTGCCAGCAGTTTAACGATGGGCTACACCATATATTTT.

Note on this clonotype: Being one base from a much bigger clone, this may be a read error. The V gene is TRBV29-1, the J gene TRBJ1-1; D unclear. V gave up 1 base and J gave up 5 bases, with 20 bases separating them. Looked up from germline, CDR1 is SQVTM and CDR2 is ANQGSEA. The CDR3 has 16 residues. CDR3 in amino acids: CSVEGHSPARGTEAFF. The CDR3, as DNA: TGCAGCGTTGAAGGGCACAGTCCGGCTCGAGGTACTGAAGCTTTCTTT.

This clonotype was counted between two and nine times. The CDR3 DNA reads TGTGCCAGCAGTTTACGGGACAGGGGGCAGGATACGCAGTATTTT. Protein sequence: CASSLRDRGQDTQYF. This chain joins TRBV27 and TRBJ2-3; 12 positions agree with TRBD1. Germline trimming cut 2 bases from V and 6 bases from J; bases unmatched to any gene: 3. Germline loops: CDR1 MNHEY, CDR2 SMNVEV (reference sequence). There are 15 residues in the CDR3.